Listed here is a single TCR beta chain. No patient had received any treatment before thyroid surgery. The CDR3 sequence is 17 residues long. Trimming pared 1 base from V and 0 bases from J, leaving 19 bases between. CDR1 is DFQATT and CDR2 is SNEGSKA in the germline V gene (reference sequence). This record belongs to a study of metastatic and nonmetastatic thyroid tumors. Whole-study context: Repertoire comparisons spanned blood and tumor or nodule tissue from malignant and benign thyroid patients.

TCRdb re-called clones from the PCR reads using MiXCR. The sample has around 20,000 clones, 25% to 30% seen once. This sequence originates from a female donor with papillary thyroid cancer or a benign thyroid nodule (not recorded which). Some clones in this sample may be carry-over from other donors' samples. The sample comprised blood. The chain has TRBV20-1 and TRBJ2-7, with D maybe TRBD1 (6 bases). The DNA for the CDR3 is TGCAGTGCTAGAGGACTAACTCGGGACATGAGCTCCTACGAGCAGTACTTC. Protein product: CSARGLTRDMSSYEQYF.